This is a list of T cell receptor beta chains from one sample in a study of T cell responses to AZD1222 COVID-19 vaccine. The table came from immunoSEQ multiplex PCR; TCRdb's copy has only in-frame clones and leaves some out. The sample holds around 170,000 clones, 90% seen once. The specimen comprised peripheral blood, sampled on day 0 of AZD1222 vaccination. The receptors originated from an adult in good health. Each CDR3 is given with its conserved first and last residue. A D gene is named only where the DNA matches it firmly. Clone size, where shown, is once, few, many, or a class for clones that have expanded.

V	size	J	D	CDR3	DNA
TRBV5-8	NA	TRBJ1-5	NA	CASSFQGYRQADSNQPQHF	TGTGCCAGCAGCTTCCAAGGATATCGGCAGGCCGATAGCAATCAGCCCCAGCATTTT
TRBV11-2	once	TRBJ1-6	NA	CASSLDMASPLHF	TGTGCCAGCAGCTTAGACATGGCTTCACCCCTCCACTTT
TRBV6-6	NA	TRBJ1-2	NA	CASRKDTRDYGYTF	TGTGCCAGCAGGAAGGATACCCGGGACTATGGCTACACCTTC
TRBV27	NA	TRBJ2-3	NA	CASSPEGRAQYF	TGTGCCAGCAGCCCAGAGGGACGAGCGCAGTATTTT
TRBV7-9	NA	TRBJ2-5	NA	CASSKTLGTGEETQYF	TGTGCCAGCAGCAAAACCCTTGGGACGGGCGAGGAGACCCAGTACTTC
TRBV19	NA	TRBJ1-4	NA	CASSVGLNEKLFF	TGTGCCAGCAGCGTAGGACTAAATGAAAAACTGTTTTTT
TRBV18	NA	TRBJ2-5	NA	CASSPLTDQETQYF	TGTGCCAGCTCACCCCTGACGGATCAAGAGACCCAGTACTTC
TRBV4-3	NA	TRBJ1-2	NA	CASSREGWWSDYDYTF	TGCGCCAGCAGTCGGGAAGGATGGTGGTCCGACTATGACTACACCTTC
TRBV2	NA	TRBJ1-2	NA	CASQAWDGYTF	TGTGCCAGCCAGGCGTGGGATGGCTACACCTTC
TRBV5-1	NA	TRBJ2-5	NA	CASSFVGPGSPEYF	NA
TRBV29-1	NA	TRBJ1-1	NA	CSVDPSLNTEAFF	TGCAGCGTGGACCCCAGCCTAAACACTGAAGCTTTCTTT
TRBV4-3	NA	TRBJ1-2	TRBD1	CASSQEGHGTGVYGYTF	TGCGCCAGCAGCCAAGAAGGCCACGGGACAGGGGTCTATGGCTACACCTTC
TRBV5-1	NA	TRBJ1-2	TRBD1	CASSPGTGNYGYTF	TGCGCCAGCAGTCCCGGGACAGGAAACTATGGCTACACCTTC
TRBV19	NA	TRBJ1-2	NA	CASSNAGSGYTF	TGTGCCAGTAGTAACGCGGGAAGCGGCTACACCTTC
TRBV7-2	NA	TRBJ1-1	NA	CASSLGTKNTEAFF	TGTGCCAGCAGCTTAGGGACAAAAAACACTGAAGCTTTCTTT
TRBV14	NA	TRBJ1-3	TRBD1	CASSRQGYSGNTIYF	TGTGCCAGCAGCCGACAGGGTTACTCTGGAAACACCATATATTTT
TRBV5-6	NA	TRBJ2-7	TRBD2	CASSTGLAVNEQYF	TGTGCCAGCAGCACTGGACTAGCGGTGAACGAGCAGTACTTC
TRBV5-1	NA	TRBJ2-7	TRBD1	CASSTGTVPAYEQYF	TGCGCCAGCAGCACTGGGACAGTCCCAGCCTACGAGCAGTACTTC
TRBV19	NA	TRBJ2-5	NA	CATSEQGGPQETQYF	TGTGCCACTTCCGAACAGGGAGGCCCACAAGAGACCCAGTACTTC
TRBV28	NA	TRBJ1-2	TRBD1	CASSSSGTGAFGYTF	TGTGCCAGCAGTTCCTCCGGGACAGGGGCATTCGGGTACACCTTC
TRBV6-1	NA	TRBJ2-1	TRBD2	CASSEIAGWGQRNEQFF	TGTGCCAGCAGCGAAATAGCGGGGTGGGGTCAGAGAAATGAGCAGTTCTTC
TRBV12-3/TRBV12-4	NA	TRBJ1-1	NA	CASSLSENTEAFF	TGTGCCAGCAGTTTGTCGGAGAACACTGAAGCTTTCTTT
TRBV9	many	TRBJ2-7	NA	CASSTVPENYEQYF	TGTGCCAGCAGCACAGTCCCTGAAAACTACGAGCAGTACTTC